This section outlines one T cell receptor beta chain sequence together with its context. The data belong to a study of cytomegalovirus exposure and HLA in healthy donors. The PCR ran on 60 Vbeta and 13 Jbeta primers. The repertoire was sequenced with immunoSEQ multiplex PCR; TCRdb's copy has only in-frame clones and lacks some. The data contain some 90,000 clones, more than 75% of them singletons. Sequenced input: PBMCs. This TCR was recovered from a human donor in good health.

The CDR3 protein is CASSLNGGAIEQFF. CDR3 in DNA: TGTGCCAGCAGCTTAAACGGGGGGGCTATTGAGCAGTTCTTC. J is TRBJ2-1 and V is TRBV7-2; 8 bases are shared with TRBD2. Germline V gene data show CDR1 as SGHTA and CDR2 as FQGNSA. Losses at the gene ends were 2 bases for V and 9 bases for J; bases not matched to a gene: 6. This CDR3 is built from 14 residues.